This T cell receptor beta chain was identified during a study of T cells in Graves' hyperthyroidism and ophthalmopathy. Amplification of TCR beta CDR3 regions was performed using RNA transcripts as template. First-round RT-PCR targeting the TCR CDR3 was performed with the HTBI primer set. Using its own MiXCR run on the multiplex PCR reads, TCRdb lists one record per CDR3 protein. This sample has fewer than 700,000 distinct CDR3 sequences, with about a sixth found just once. An absence of ophthalmopathy progression within 18 months meant stable Graves' hyperthyroidism. Newly diagnosed patients aged 18 to 65 had hyperthyroidism of under 2 months' duration. Uncontrolled infection, other autoimmune disease, pregnancy and lactation each barred patients from inclusion. Overall study results and limits: Most thyroid clonotypes expanded above 0.001 appeared in blood too.

This clonotype was seen repeatedly, ten times or more. Its antigen is as yet unknown. CDR3 length: 16 residues. Germline-derived CDR1 and CDR2 are LGHDT and YNNKEL (reference sequence). Unmatched junction bases numbered 5, after V lost 2 bases and J lost 3 bases. The sequence derives from a woman between 25 and 40 years old with Graves' hyperthyroidism. Sequences were obtained from blood. This sequence joins TRBV3-1 and TRBJ2-3; 10 nucleotides align to TRBD2. The CDR3 protein is CASSQYASGRTDTQYF. The CDR3 DNA follows: TGTGCCAGCAGCCAATACGCTAGCGGGAGAACAGATACGCAGTATTTT.